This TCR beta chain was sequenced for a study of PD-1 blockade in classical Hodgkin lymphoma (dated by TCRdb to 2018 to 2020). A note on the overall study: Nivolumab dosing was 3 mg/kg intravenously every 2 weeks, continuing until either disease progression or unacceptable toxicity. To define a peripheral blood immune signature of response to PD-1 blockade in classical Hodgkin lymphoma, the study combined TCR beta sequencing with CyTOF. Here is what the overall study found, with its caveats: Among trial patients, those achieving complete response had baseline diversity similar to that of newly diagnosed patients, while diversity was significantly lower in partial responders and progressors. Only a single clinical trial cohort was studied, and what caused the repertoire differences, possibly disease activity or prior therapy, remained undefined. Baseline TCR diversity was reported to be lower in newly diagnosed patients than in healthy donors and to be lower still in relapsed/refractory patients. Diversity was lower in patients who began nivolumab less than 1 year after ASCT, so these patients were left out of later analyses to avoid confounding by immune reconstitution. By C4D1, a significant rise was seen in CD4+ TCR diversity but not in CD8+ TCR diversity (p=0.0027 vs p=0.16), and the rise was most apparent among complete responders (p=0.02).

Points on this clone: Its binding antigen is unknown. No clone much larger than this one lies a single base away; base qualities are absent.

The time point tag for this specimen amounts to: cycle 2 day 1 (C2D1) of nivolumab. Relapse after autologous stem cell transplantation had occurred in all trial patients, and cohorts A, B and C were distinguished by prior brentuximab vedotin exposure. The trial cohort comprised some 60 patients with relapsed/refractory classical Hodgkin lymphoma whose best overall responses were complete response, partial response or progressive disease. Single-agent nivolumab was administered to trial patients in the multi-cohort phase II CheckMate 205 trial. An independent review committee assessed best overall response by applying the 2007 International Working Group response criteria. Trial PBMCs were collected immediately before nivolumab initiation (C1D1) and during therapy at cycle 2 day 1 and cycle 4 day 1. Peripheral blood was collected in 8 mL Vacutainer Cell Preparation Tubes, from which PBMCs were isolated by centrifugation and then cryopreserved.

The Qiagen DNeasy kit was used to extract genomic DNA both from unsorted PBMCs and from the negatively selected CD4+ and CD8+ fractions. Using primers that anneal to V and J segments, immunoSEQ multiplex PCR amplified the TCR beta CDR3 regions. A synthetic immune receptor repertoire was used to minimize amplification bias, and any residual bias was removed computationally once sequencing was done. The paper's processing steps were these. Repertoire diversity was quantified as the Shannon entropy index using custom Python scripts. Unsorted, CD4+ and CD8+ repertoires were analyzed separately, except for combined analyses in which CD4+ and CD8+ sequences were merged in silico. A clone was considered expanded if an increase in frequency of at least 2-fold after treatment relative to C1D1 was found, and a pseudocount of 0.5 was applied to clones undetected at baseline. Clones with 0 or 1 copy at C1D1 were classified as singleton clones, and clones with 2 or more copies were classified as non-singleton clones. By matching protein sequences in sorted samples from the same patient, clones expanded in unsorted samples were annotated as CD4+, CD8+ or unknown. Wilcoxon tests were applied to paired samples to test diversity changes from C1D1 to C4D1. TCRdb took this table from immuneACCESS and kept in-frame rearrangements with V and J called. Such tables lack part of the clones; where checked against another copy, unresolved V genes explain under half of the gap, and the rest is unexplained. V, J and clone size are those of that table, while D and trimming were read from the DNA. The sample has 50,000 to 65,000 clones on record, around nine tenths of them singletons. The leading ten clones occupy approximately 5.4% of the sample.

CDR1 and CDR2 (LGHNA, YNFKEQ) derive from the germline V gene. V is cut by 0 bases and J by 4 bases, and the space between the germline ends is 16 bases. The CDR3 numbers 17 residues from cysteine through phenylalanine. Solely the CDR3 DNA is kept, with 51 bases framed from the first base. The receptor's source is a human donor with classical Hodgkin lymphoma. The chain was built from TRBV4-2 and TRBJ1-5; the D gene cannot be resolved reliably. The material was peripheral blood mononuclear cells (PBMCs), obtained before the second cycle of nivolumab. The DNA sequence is TGTGCCAGCAGCCAAGAGTTGGAGAGTAGGGTTAATCAGCCCCAGCATTTT. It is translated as CASSQELESRVNQPQHF.